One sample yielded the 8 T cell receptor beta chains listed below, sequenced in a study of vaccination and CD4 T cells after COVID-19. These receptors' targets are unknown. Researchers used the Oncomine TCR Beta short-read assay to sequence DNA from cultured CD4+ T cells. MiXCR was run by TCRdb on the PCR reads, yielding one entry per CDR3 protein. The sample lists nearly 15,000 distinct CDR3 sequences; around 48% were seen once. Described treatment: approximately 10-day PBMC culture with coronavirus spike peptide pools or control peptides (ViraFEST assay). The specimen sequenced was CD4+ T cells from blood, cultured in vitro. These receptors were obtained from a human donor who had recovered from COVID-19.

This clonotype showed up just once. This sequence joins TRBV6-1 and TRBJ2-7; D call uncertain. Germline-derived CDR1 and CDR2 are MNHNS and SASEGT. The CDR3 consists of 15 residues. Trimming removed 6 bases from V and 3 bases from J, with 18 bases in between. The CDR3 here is CASRSNPIPNYEQYF. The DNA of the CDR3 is TGTGCCAGCAGGTCCAACCCTATCCCCAACTACGAGCAGTACTTC.

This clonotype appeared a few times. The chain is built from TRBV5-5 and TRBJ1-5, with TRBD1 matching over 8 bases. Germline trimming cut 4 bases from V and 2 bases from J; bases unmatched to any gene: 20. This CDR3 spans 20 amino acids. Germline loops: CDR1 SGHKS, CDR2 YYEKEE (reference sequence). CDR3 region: CASSLRLLTGPGQGNQPQHF. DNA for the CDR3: TGTGCCAGCAGCCTACGCCTATTGACCGGACCGGGACAGGGCAATCAGCCCCAGCATTTT.

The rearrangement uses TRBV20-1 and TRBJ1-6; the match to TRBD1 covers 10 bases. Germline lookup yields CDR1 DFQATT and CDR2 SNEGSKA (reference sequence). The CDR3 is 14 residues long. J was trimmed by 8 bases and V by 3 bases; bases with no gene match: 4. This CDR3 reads CSASRDRGDSPLHF. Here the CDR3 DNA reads TGCAGTGCTAGTCGGGACAGGGGTGATTCACCCCTCCACTTT.

CDR3 sequence: CASSYEQYF. The CDR3 bases are TGTGCCAGCAGTTACGAGCAGTACTTC. The chain couples TRBV6-5 to TRBJ2-7; no clear D gene. The ends were cut back, 2 bases at V and 7 bases at J, with 0 bases in the middle. The CDR3 runs 9 residues. Germline loops: CDR1 MNHEY, CDR2 SVGAGI.

The CDR3 DNA reads TGTGCCAGCAGTGAAACCCCCCACAACGCCGAGCTGTTTTTT. This codes for CASSETPHNAELFF. The V and J genes are TRBV6-1 and TRBJ2-2; D unclear. The V gene's germline CDR1 is MNHNS and CDR2 SASEGT. V was pared by 2 bases and J by 11 bases, with 15 bases between. The CDR3 contains 14 residues.

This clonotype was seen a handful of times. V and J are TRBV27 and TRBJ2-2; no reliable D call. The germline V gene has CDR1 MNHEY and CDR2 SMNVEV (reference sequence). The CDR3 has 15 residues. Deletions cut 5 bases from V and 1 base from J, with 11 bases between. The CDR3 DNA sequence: TGTGCCAGCAGTCCCCCCTCCCGGAACACCGGGGAGCTGTTTTTT. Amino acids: CASSPPSRNTGELFF.

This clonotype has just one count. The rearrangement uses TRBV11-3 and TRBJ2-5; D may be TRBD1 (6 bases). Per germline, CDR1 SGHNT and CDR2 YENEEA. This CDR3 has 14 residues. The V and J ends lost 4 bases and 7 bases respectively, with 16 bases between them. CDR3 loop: CASSWGTPRGTQYF. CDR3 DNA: TGTGCCAGCAGCTGGGGGACACCGAGAGGGACCCAGTACTTC.

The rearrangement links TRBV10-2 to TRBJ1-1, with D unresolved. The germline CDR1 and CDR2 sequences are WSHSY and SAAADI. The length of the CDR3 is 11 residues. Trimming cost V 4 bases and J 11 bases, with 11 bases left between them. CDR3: CASSAARRAFF. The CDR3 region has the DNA TGCGCCAGCAGTGCGGCCCGGAGGGCTTTCTTT.